These 10 T cell receptor beta chains were all obtained from the same sample, sequenced in a study of control samples from healthy donors and cancer patients. TCRdb's table, derived via immunoSEQ multiplex PCR, lists solely in-frame clones and lacks some. Found here are roughly 74,000 clones, 94% of them singletons; the top ten hold 4.5% to 6%. The source material was blood. Receptors were obtained from a woman between 18 and 29 years old in good health.

The chain joins TRBV7-9 to TRBJ2-5; 7 positions agree with TRBD1. J lost 7 bases, V lost 1 base, and 12 bases had no gene match. Germline CDR1 reads SEHNR; CDR2 reads FQNEAQ (reference sequence). The CDR3 consists of 16 residues. The CDR3 reads CASSLVPAGGIVTQYF. DNA of the CDR3: TGTGCCAGCAGCTTAGTTCCGGCAGGGGGTATTGTGACCCAGTACTTC. Variable domain in full (rest from reference TRBV7-9 and TRBJ2-5): DTGVSQNPRHKITKRGQNVTFRCDPISEHNRLYWYRQTLGQGPEFLTYFQNEAQLEKSRLLSDRFSAERPKGSFSTLEIQRTEQGDSAMYLCASSLVPAGGIVTQYFGPGTRLLVL.

The genes are TRBV7-6 and TRBJ2-7, with 12 bases aligning to TRBD2. The CDR3 runs to 15 residues. Looked up from germline, CDR1 is SGHVS and CDR2 is FNYEAQ. With V trimmed by 0 bases and J by 4 bases, 1 base remained unmatched. CDR3 DNA sequence: TGTGCCAGCAGCTTAGCGACTAGCGGGGGATACGAGCAGTACTTC. It translates to CASSLATSGGYEQYF.

The rearrangement links TRBV9 to TRBJ2-3; D gene ambiguous. Germline V CDR1 and CDR2: SGDLS, YYNGEE. The ends were cut back, 1 base at V and 0 bases at J, with 12 bases in the middle. The CDR3 has 16 residues. CDR3: CASSVWNGGSTDTQYF. The CDR3 region has the DNA TGTGCCAGCAGCGTATGGAACGGCGGAAGCACAGATACGCAGTATTTT. Together with reference TRBV9 and TRBJ2-3, the CDR3 gives the full variable domain: DSGVTQTPKHLITATGQRVTLRCSPRSGDLSVYWYQQSLDQGLQFLIQYYNGEERAKGNILERFSAQQFPDLHSELNLSSLELGDSALYFCASSVWNGGSTDTQYFGPGTRLTVL.

This clone is a singleton in its sample. The genes are TRBV19 and TRBJ1-5, with TRBD1 as a possible D gene (5 bases). The CDR3 loop spans 16 amino acids. CDR1 LNHDA and CDR2 SQIVND come from the germline V gene (reference sequence). Deletions cut 6 bases from V and 0 bases from J, with 15 bases between. CDR3 loop: CASREKGPISNQPQHF. In DNA form, the CDR3 reads TGTGCCAGTAGAGAGAAGGGGCCCATTAGCAATCAGCCCCAGCATTTT.

The chain carries TRBV28 and TRBJ1-2; a weak D match, TRBD1 (5 bases). This CDR3 has 16 residues. Trimming left V 3 bases short and J 5 bases short, with 19 bases between. Germline loops: CDR1 MDHEN, CDR2 SYDVKM. The CDR3 DNA is TGTGCCAGCAGTTTCAGAAGCGGGGGTGGCGGGTATGGCTACACCTTC. Translating it yields CASSFRSGGGGYGYTF.

The rearrangement joins TRBV5-1 to TRBJ1-1; D gene uncertain. The germline V and J ends were trimmed by 7 bases and 0 bases, with 13 bases remaining between them. This CDR3 is 14 amino acids long. Germline V gene data show CDR1 as SGHRS and CDR2 as YFSETQ. The CDR3 protein is CASSMASMNTEAFF. The CDR3 nucleotides read TGCGCCAGCTCGATGGCCTCCATGAACACTGAAGCTTTCTTT.

V usage is TRBV5-4 and J usage is TRBJ2-1, with 13 nucleotides matching TRBD2. This CDR3 contains 18 residues. The ends lost 7 bases at V and 7 bases at J; junction bases unmatched: 17. Germline loops: CDR1 SGHNT, CDR2 YYREEE (reference sequence). CDR3: CASGLFKLAGGPGNEQFF. CDR3 coding DNA: TGTGCCAGCGGACTCTTTAAACTAGCGGGAGGGCCTGGAAATGAGCAGTTCTTC.

This sequence joins TRBV7-9 and TRBJ2-1, with D perhaps matching TRBD2 (6 bases). V was trimmed by 5 bases and J by 8 bases, leaving 10 bases between them. This CDR3 has 12 residues. Germline V gives CDR1 SEHNR, CDR2 FQNEAQ (reference sequence). CDR3 amino acids: CASSPREDEQFF. The CDR3 DNA sequence: TGTGCCAGCAGCCCCAGGGAGGATGAGCAGTTCTTC.

The V call is TRBV19, the J call TRBJ1-5; D ambiguous. The CDR3 is made up of 15 amino acids. The V and J ends lost 1 base and 3 bases respectively, with 10 bases between them. Germline loops: CDR1 LNHDA, CDR2 SQIVND (reference sequence). The DNA for the CDR3 is TGTGCCAGTAGTATAGGCAGCTACCTCAATCAGCCCCAGCATTTT. Its translation: CASSIGSYLNQPQHF.

The chain uses TRBV7-9 and TRBJ2-7; possible D gene TRBD1, 6 bases. The CDR3 length is 12 residues. The germline CDR1 and CDR2 sequences are SEHNR and FQNEAQ (reference sequence). Trimming left V 5 bases short and J 5 bases short, with 10 bases between. The CDR3 sequence: CASSTDSNEQYF. The CDR3 DNA reads as TGTGCCAGCAGCACGGACAGTAACGAGCAGTACTTC.